This T cell receptor (beta chain) emerged from a study of shared clonotypes between healthy human individuals. Germline trimming cut 0 bases from V and 3 bases from J; bases unmatched to any gene: 7. The CDR3 consists of 17 residues. Germline V gene lookup returns CDR1 SGHRS and CDR2 YFSETQ. Deep level was the assay's run setting. Profiling relied on immunoSEQ multiplex PCR, and the TCRdb table lists in-frame clones only, not all of them. The sample holds some 2,000,000 clones, around 95% seen once. The sequencing input was naive CD4+ T cells sorted from blood. Noted subset: CD45RA+ positively selected. This sequence joins TRBV5-1 and TRBJ2-3; 10 nucleotides line up with TRBD1. This receptor was identified in a man in his late teens or twenties in good health. CDR3 protein: CASSLGRGQGYTDTQYF. CDR3 nucleotides: TGCGCCAGCAGCTTGGGAAGGGGACAGGGGTATACAGATACGCAGTATTTT.